Presented here are 5 T cell receptor beta chains from one specimen sequenced in a study of T cells expressing NK-cell markers. TCRdb reworked the 5' RACE reads into one entry per CDR3 protein, no DNA. The sample's table shows about 460,000 distinct CDR3 sequences. The material sequenced was blood T cells: a sorted CD56 or NKG2C T cell subset, CD4+ or CD8+ T cells, or bulk PBMC T cells (not recorded which). The origin of the receptors is a woman in her fifties or sixties in good health.

The genes are TRBV3-1 and TRBJ2-3. CDR1 is LGHDT, CDR2 YNNKEL, per germline (reference sequence). The CDR3 runs 12 residues. CDR3 protein: CASSQGPDTQYF.

CDR3 loop: CASSGWGADTQYF. This chain connects TRBV9 to TRBJ2-3; TCRdb calls TRBD1, which cannot be checked without DNA. Per the germline V gene, CDR1 is SGDLS and CDR2 is YYNGEE. CDR3 length: 13 residues.

The chain carries TRBV24-1 and TRBJ1-1; TCRdb lists TRBD1, though no DNA is available to test this call. The CDR3 runs to 12 residues. Looked up from germline, CDR1 is KGHDR and CDR2 is SFDVKD. This CDR3 is CATRDRDTEAFF.

V is TRBV14 and J is TRBJ2-1; TCRdb proposes TRBD2, but this gene call is untestable without DNA. This CDR3 has 14 amino acids. CDR1 and CDR2 from the germline V gene are SGHDN and FVKESK. The CDR3 region is CASSSSGLENEQFF.

This rearrangement joins TRBV29-1 to TRBJ2-1. Germline V gene sequence: CDR1 SQVTM, CDR2 ANQGSEA. The CDR3 has 11 residues. The CDR3 loop reads CSVAPYNEQFF.